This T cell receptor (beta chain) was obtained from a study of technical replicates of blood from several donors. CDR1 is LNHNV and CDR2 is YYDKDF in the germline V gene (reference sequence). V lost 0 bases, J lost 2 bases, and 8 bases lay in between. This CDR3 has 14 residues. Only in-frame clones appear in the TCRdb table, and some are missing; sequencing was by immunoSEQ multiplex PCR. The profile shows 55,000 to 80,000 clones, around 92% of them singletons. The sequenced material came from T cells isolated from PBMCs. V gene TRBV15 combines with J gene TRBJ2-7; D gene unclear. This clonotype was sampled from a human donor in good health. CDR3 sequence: CATSRDLAAYEQYF. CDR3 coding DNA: TGTGCCACCAGCAGAGATCTGGCAGCCTACGAGCAGTACTTC.